These T cell receptor beta chains were read from a single sample in a study of T cells in Graves' hyperthyroidism and ophthalmopathy. MiXCR, run by TCRdb on the multiplex PCR reads, gives a single entry per CDR3 protein. This table has 550,000 to 600,000 distinct CDR3 sequences, just over 45% appearing once. Sequencing was carried out using peripheral blood or thyroid tissue (not recorded which). These receptors all come from an adult woman with Graves' disease, either hyperthyroidism or ophthalmopathy (not recorded which). CDR3s include the opening cysteine and the closing phenylalanine or tryptophan. A D gene is named only where the DNA matches it firmly. Only part of the rows carry a size: once, few, many, or a class if the clone is expanded.

abundance	v_gene	j_gene	len	d_gene	CDR3aa	CDR3nt
.	TRBV24-1	TRBJ2-7	13	.	CATSDESGREQYF	TGTGCCACCAGTGATGAGAGTGGGAGAGAGCAGTACTTC
many	TRBV12-3/TRBV12-4	TRBJ1-1	12	.	CASSVESTEAFF	TGTGCCAGCAGTGTAGAGAGCACTGAAGCTTTCTTT
.	TRBV29-1	TRBJ2-5	10	.	CSGTIETQYF	TGCAGCGGGACAATAGAGACCCAGTACTTC
.	TRBV2	TRBJ2-1	16	.	CASSESHEGTYNEQFF	TGTGCCAGCAGTGAAAGCCACGAAGGGACCTACAATGAGCAGTTCTTC
.	TRBV19	TRBJ1-5	14	.	CASSIGGRGWPQHF	TGTGCCAGTAGTATCGGGGGCCGAGGTTGGCCCCAGCATTTT
many	TRBV10-3	TRBJ2-7	14	TRBD2	CATARLAGDHEQYF	TGTGCCACCGCCCGACTAGCGGGAGACCACGAGCAGTACTTC
once	TRBV14	TRBJ1-1	14	.	CASSQGIRGRVAFF	TGTGCCAGCAGCCAAGGAATCCGGGGTCGGGTCGCTTTCTTT
many	TRBV2	TRBJ1-2	13	TRBD1	CASSRGQGNGYTF	TGTGCCAGCAGCCGAGGACAGGGGAATGGCTACACCTTC
.	TRBV29-1	TRBJ1-2	15	.	CSIEFGQTLNYGYTF	TGCAGCATCGAATTCGGACAGACCCTTAACTATGGCTACACCTTC
.	TRBV29-1	TRBJ1-2	11	.	CSVFDNYGYTF	TGCAGCGTTTTCGACAACTATGGCTACACCTTC
.	TRBV7-8	TRBJ1-2	14	.	CASSQGTSNYGYTF	TGCGCCAGCAGCCAAGGGACATCTAACTATGGCTACACCTTC
.	TRBV7-6	TRBJ2-5	17	TRBD1	CASSLDSGTGVLKTQYF	TGTGCCAGCAGCTTGGATTCCGGGACAGGGGTCCTGAAGACCCAGTACTTC
.	TRBV25-1	TRBJ2-7	12	.	CASSEYNAEQYF	TGTGCCAGCAGTGAATATAACGCCGAGCAGTACTTC
many	TRBV10-3	TRBJ2-7	16	.	CAISPGGAGHFYEQYF	TGTGCCATCAGTCCCGGGGGTGCAGGGCACTTTTACGAGCAGTACTTC
many	TRBV20-1	TRBJ1-2	14	.	CSAIPWGHTPDYTF	TGCAGTGCCATCCCGTGGGGACACACACCTGACTACACCTTC
few	TRBV10-3	TRBJ2-2	14	TRBD2	CASRTLAVTGELFF	TGTGCCAGCAGGACCCTAGCGGTCACCGGGGAGCTGTTTTTT
many	TRBV19	TRBJ2-5	13	.	CASSTQMVETQYF	TGTGCCAGTAGTACACAGATGGTTGAGACCCAGTACTTC
many	TRBV30	TRBJ2-7	12	.	CAVSQLSYEQYF	TGTGCCGTCAGTCAGCTTTCCTACGAGCAGTACTTC
many	TRBV6-2/TRBV6-3	TRBJ2-7	14	.	CASSYDGYSYEQYF	TGTGCCAGCAGTTATGATGGGTACTCCTACGAGCAGTACTTC
once	TRBV10-2	TRBJ1-6	13	.	CASNEGRDAPLHF	TGCGCCAGCAATGAGGGAAGGGATGCACCCCTCCACTTT
.	TRBV29-1	TRBJ1-2	11	.	CSAAGRDGYTF	TGCAGCGCCGCGGGACGGGACGGCTACACCTTC
many	TRBV24-1	TRBJ1-2	15	.	CATSGRLETYYGYTF	TGTGCCACCAGTGGACGGCTCGAGACCTACTATGGCTACACCTTC
many	TRBV9	TRBJ1-3	16	TRBD1	CASSVHGGQAINTIYF	TGTGCCAGCAGCGTACACGGAGGACAGGCCATAAACACCATATATTTT
.	TRBV10-3	TRBJ2-5	16	.	CAISEEGMAKKETQYF	TGTGCCATCAGTGAGGAGGGGATGGCCAAGAAAGAGACCCAGTACTTC
many	TRBV11-2	TRBJ1-1	15	.	CASSAKSGRNTEAFF	TGTGCCAGCAGCGCAAAATCCGGGAGGAACACTGAAGCTTTCTTT
.	TRBV7-9	TRBJ1-2	13	.	CASSSQQGSGNTF	TGTGCCAGCAGCTCGCAACAGGGTTCTGGAAACACCTTC
.	TRBV29-1	TRBJ2-7	13	.	CSLSRGDSYEQYF	TGCAGTTTATCAAGGGGAGACTCCTACGAGCAGTACTTC
.	TRBV7-9	TRBJ2-7	15	TRBD2	CASSFRTSGSYEQYF	TGTGCCAGCAGTTTCCGGACTAGCGGATCCTACGAGCAGTACTTC
.	TRBV7-2	TRBJ1-5	13	.	CASSLLEAQPQHF	TGTGCCAGCAGCTTATTGGAGGCTCAGCCCCAGCATTTT
.	TRBV10-3	TRBJ2-5	15	.	CAISASTDVQETQYF	TGTGCCATCAGTGCGTCGACAGACGTCCAAGAGACCCAGTACTTC
.	TRBV28	TRBJ2-7	14	.	CASSFPRGEGEQYF	TGTGCCAGCAGTTTTCCCCGGGGCGAGGGCGAGCAGTACTTC
many	TRBV29-1	TRBJ2-7	11	.	CSVDSGYEQYF	TGCAGCGTTGATAGTGGGTACGAGCAGTACTTC
many	TRBV28	TRBJ1-2	12	.	CASSFQGNGYTF	TGTGCCAGCAGTTTTCAGGGCAATGGCTACACCTTC
.	TRBV7-6	TRBJ2-5	16	TRBD2	CASSSETSGAQETQYF	TGTGCCAGCAGCTCAGAGACTAGCGGGGCACAAGAGACCCAGTACTTC
.	TRBV15	TRBJ2-7	14	TRBD1	CATSRTGGIYEQYF	TGTGCCACCAGCAGGACAGGGGGTATTTACGAGCAGTACTTC
.	TRBV15	TRBJ2-6	15	.	CATSRDMEWANVLTF	TGTGCCACCAGCAGAGATATGGAGTGGGCCAACGTCCTGACTTTC
many	TRBV12-3/TRBV12-4	TRBJ1-6	16	.	CASRKPRSTGDSPLHF	TGTGCCAGCAGGAAACCCCGATCAACCGGGGATTCACCCCTCCACTTT